A selection of T cell receptor beta chains follows, all from one sample in a study of cytomegalovirus exposure and HLA in healthy donors. Assay used: immunoSEQ multiplex PCR; TCRdb lists only in-frame clones, some missing. Here the sample spans roughly 150,000 clones, about 80% being singletons. Specimen: PBMCs. These receptors came from a woman in her fifties or sixties in good health and CMV-seropositive. CDR3s include the opening cysteine and the closing phenylalanine or tryptophan. D genes are given only for firm matches. Size is omitted from some rows. Given values are once, few, many or a class for expanded clones.

>TRBV7-8|.|TRBJ1-1|14|TRBD1
CASRGTVMNTEAFF
TGTGCCAGCAGGGGGACAGTCATGAACACTGAAGCTTTCTTT
>TRBV9|few|TRBJ1-2|13|.
CASSVSANYGYTF
TGTGCCAGCAGCGTATCAGCTAACTATGGCTACACCTTC
>TRBV19|few|TRBJ2-1|15|TRBD2
CASSVGRGFVDEQFF
TGTGCCAGTAGTGTCGGGAGGGGGTTTGTCGATGAGCAGTTCTTC
>TRBV28|.|TRBJ1-2|14|TRBD1
CASSLGGGQGGYTF
TGTGCCAGCAGTTTAGGAGGGGGACAGGGAGGCTACACCTTC
>TRBV9|.|TRBJ2-7|15|TRBD2
CASSVAPSGDYEQYF
TGTGCCAGCAGCGTAGCCCCCAGCGGGGACTACGAGCAGTACTTC
>TRBV7-8|.|TRBJ1-2|13|TRBD1
CASSPGTAYGYTF
TGTGCCAGCAGCCCGGGGACAGCGTATGGCTACACCTTC
>TRBV4-3|.|TRBJ2-2|16|.
CASSQVLGGNTGELFF
TGCGCCAGCAGCCAAGTTTTGGGGGGGAACACCGGGGAGCTGTTTTTT
>TRBV28|.|TRBJ1-6|14|.
CATYVGRGNSPLHF
TGTGCCACCTATGTAGGCAGGGGAAATTCACCCCTCCACTTT
>TRBV9|.|TRBJ1-2|11|.
CASRAGYGYTF
TGTGCCAGCAGGGCGGGATATGGCTACACCTTC
>TRBV15|.|TRBJ2-7|15|TRBD2
CATSRVPGTNDEQYF
TGTGCCACCAGCAGGGTCCCCGGGACTAACGACGAGCAGTACTTC
>TRBV19|.|TRBJ1-6|13|TRBD1
CASRTGPQSPLHF
TGTGCCAGTAGGACAGGGCCCCAATCACCCCTCCACTTT
>TRBV27|.|TRBJ2-3|13|.
CASSTRGADTQYF
TGTGCCAGCAGTACCAGGGGAGCTGATACGCAGTATTTT
>TRBV10-1|.|TRBJ2-2|13|TRBD1
CASSRGTTGELFF
TGCGCCAGCAGCAGGGGGACCACCGGGGAGCTGTTTTTT
>TRBV5-5|few|TRBJ2-1|18|TRBD2
CASSRLAGAPRSYNEQFF
TGTGCCAGCAGCCGTCTAGCGGGGGCCCCCCGTTCCTACAATGAGCAGTTCTTC
>TRBV5-5|.|TRBJ1-5|16|.
CASSLEGTLPNQPQHF
TGTGCCAGCAGCTTGGAAGGGACACTTCCCAATCAGCCCCAGCATTTT
>TRBV19|few|TRBJ2-7|14|TRBD1
CASSSEGQGDEQYF
TGTGCCAGTAGTAGTGAGGGACAGGGGGACGAGCAGTACTTC
>TRBV5-1|.|TRBJ2-1|13|.
CASSSGSQYEQFF
TGCGCCAGCAGCTCGGGTTCCCAATATGAGCAGTTCTTC
>TRBV2|.|TRBJ1-6|15|TRBD1
CASSKQGTGGSPLHF
TGTGCCAGCAGTAAGCAGGGGACAGGAGGTTCACCCCTCCACTTT
>TRBV6-5|.|TRBJ1-2|13|.
CASRSGTPYGYTF
TGTGCCAGCAGATCCGGGACTCCCTATGGCTACACCTTC
>TRBV4-3|once|TRBJ2-2|16|.
CASSQEGGMATGELFF
TGCGCCAGCAGCCAAGAAGGGGGTATGGCCACCGGGGAGCTGTTTTTT
>TRBV30|.|TRBJ1-2|12|.
CALAGTTWGYTF
TGTGCTTTAGCGGGGACAACTTGGGGCTACACCTTC
>TRBV5-4|.|TRBJ1-3|14|.
CASSVAGGSNTIYF
TGTGCCAGCAGCGTGGCGGGGGGTAGTAACACCATATATTTT
>TRBV2|once|TRBJ2-1|14|TRBD1
CASSKKGGFDEQFF
TGTGCCAGCAGCAAAAAAGGGGGCTTCGATGAGCAGTTCTTC
>TRBV18|few|TRBJ1-3|19|.
CASSPLAAATIGAGNTIYF
TGTGCCAGCTCACCTCTCGCGGCCGCAACCATAGGTGCGGGAAACACCATATATTTT
>TRBV19|few|TRBJ1-2|14|TRBD1
CASSTLDRGHGYTF
TGTGCCAGTAGTACCCTCGACAGGGGACATGGCTACACCTTC
>TRBV13|.|TRBJ2-7|15|TRBD2
CASSLVSGGLGEQYF
TGTGCCAGCAGCTTAGTTTCGGGGGGGCTCGGCGAGCAGTACTTC
>TRBV7-2|.|TRBJ2-4|17|.
CASSLIQGGNSGNIQYF
TGTGCCAGCAGCTTAATCCAGGGGGGAAATTCGGGAAACATTCAGTACTTC
>TRBV5-6|.|TRBJ2-3|12|.
CASSLGVAQQYF
TGTGCCAGCAGCTTGGGGGTAGCGCAGCAGTATTTT
>TRBV19|.|TRBJ2-5|17|TRBD1
CASSNRGTGTGAETQYF
TGTGCCAGTAGTAACCGTGGGACCGGGACAGGAGCAGAGACCCAGTACTTC
>TRBV2|.|TRBJ1-1|16|.
CASSGPQFGGGTEAFF
TGTGCCAGCAGCGGCCCCCAGTTTGGGGGGGGCACTGAAGCTTTCTTT
>TRBV7-8|.|TRBJ1-2|12|.
CASSQDAVGYTF
TGTGCCAGCAGCCAAGACGCGGTGGGCTACACCTTC
>TRBV6-1|.|TRBJ1-5|13|.
CASSDRGNSPQHF
TGTGCCAGCAGTGACAGGGGTAATTCGCCCCAGCATTTT
>TRBV6-6|few|TRBJ2-7|16|TRBD1
CASSYQSQNRGYEQYF
TGTGCCAGCAGTTACCAATCTCAAAACAGGGGGTACGAGCAGTACTTC
>TRBV30|.|TRBJ1-1|13|TRBD1
CAWSADRRTEAFF
TGTGCCTGGAGTGCGGACAGGAGGACTGAAGCTTTCTTT
>TRBV7-8|.|TRBJ1-4|15|TRBD1
CASSLAATGNEKLFF
TGTGCCAGCAGCTTAGCAGCGACAGGGAATGAAAAACTGTTTTTT
>TRBV29-1|.|TRBJ2-7|13|TRBD1
CSVRDRGQNEQYF
TGCAGCGTTAGGGACAGGGGGCAGAACGAGCAGTACTTC
>TRBV21-1|.|TRBJ1-5|14|.
CASRPGQPNQPQHF
TGTGCCAGCAGGCCGGGACAGCCTAATCAGCCCCAGCATTTT